Below, 8 T cell receptor beta chains from the same sample are listed, as sequenced in a study of blood T cell repertoires in COVID-19. Generated by immunoSEQ multiplex PCR, the TCRdb table keeps only in-frame clones and is missing some. This table holds tens of thousands of clones, 80% to 90% found once. Material for sequencing was peripheral blood. Receptors originate from a man aged 45-65 years with acute or convalescent COVID-19.

This chain connects TRBV18 to TRBJ2-5; D is perhaps TRBD1 (5 bases). Germline V lookup: CDR1 KGHSH, CDR2 LQKENI. The V and J ends lost 0 bases and 4 bases respectively, with 6 bases between them. The CDR3 contains 13 residues. In DNA, the CDR3 is TGTGCCAGCTCACCACCAGGGGTAGAGACCCAGTACTTC. It specifies CASSPPGVETQYF.

The genes are TRBV20-1 and TRBJ1-5; weak D call: TRBD1 (5 bases). CDR3 length: 13 amino acids. Per germline, CDR1 DFQATT and CDR2 SNEGSKA (reference sequence). The V gene lost 3 bases and the J gene lost 2 bases, with 8 bases spanning the gap. CDR3 coding DNA: TGCAGTGCTAGTGGCAGGGGCAATCAGCCCCAGCATTTT. Protein: CSASGRGNQPQHF.

The chain uses TRBV4-3 and TRBJ2-3; 9 positions agree with TRBD2. Germline CDR1 and CDR2: LGHNA and YSLEER. CDR3 length: 15 amino acids. V dropped 4 bases and J dropped 4; count of bases not matched to a gene: 6. Here the CDR3 DNA reads TGCGCCAGCAGCCGGGTAGCGGGAGCTTCAGATACGCAGTATTTT. Amino acid sequence: CASSRVAGASDTQYF.

This clone was seen only once. V and J are TRBV7-7 and TRBJ2-3, with 15 bases identical to TRBD2. From germline, CDR1 is SSHAT and CDR2 FNYEAQ (reference sequence). The CDR3 contains 16 residues. V lost 4 bases, J lost 4 bases, and 3 bases stayed unmatched. The CDR3, as DNA: TGTGCCAGCAGCTCGGGACTAGCGGGAGGAGCAGATACGCAGTATTTT. It yields the protein CASSSGLAGGADTQYF. Supplemented by reference TRBV7-7 and TRBJ2-3, the full variable domain reads GAGVSQSPRYKVTKRGQDVTLRCDPISSHATLYWYQQALGQGPEFLTYFNYEAQPDKSGLPSDRFSAERPEGSISTLTIQRTEQRDSAMYRCASSSGLAGGADTQYFGPGTRLTVL.

J is TRBJ2-1 and V is TRBV4-3; the D gene is possibly TRBD1 (5 bases). This CDR3 has 18 amino acids. V lost 4 bases and J lost 0, with 19 bases in between. Per the germline V gene, CDR1 is LGHNA and CDR2 is YSLEER. The CDR3: CASSLLRPDINSYNEQFF. CDR3 DNA: TGCGCCAGCAGCCTTCTCCGACCGGACATTAACTCCTACAATGAGCAGTTCTTC.

The J gene is TRBJ2-4, the V gene TRBV7-2; 7 bases match TRBD2. Germline CDR1 and CDR2: SGHTA and FQGNSA. J gave up 6 bases and V 1 base, and 15 bases lay outside the gene matches. The CDR3 is 18 residues long. The CDR3 DNA follows: TGTGCCAGCAGCTTAGTTTGGGGTGGGAGGGCCCTGGGAAACATTCAGTACTTC. This codes for CASSLVWGGRALGNIQYF. The full variable domain, in which reference TRBV7-2 and TRBJ2-4 provide the parts outside the CDR3, is GAGVSQSPSNKVTEKGKDVELRCDPISGHTALYWYRQSLGQGLEFLIYFQGNSAPDKSGLPSDRFSAERTGGSVSTLTIQRTQQEDSAVYLCASSLVWGGRALGNIQYFGAGTRLSVL.

V usage is TRBV18 and J usage is TRBJ1-1, with 8 bases aligning to TRBD1. In germline, CDR1 is KGHSH, CDR2 LQKENI. CDR3 length equals 13 residues. Germline trimming cut 3 bases from V and 8 bases from J; bases unmatched to any gene: 5. As DNA, the CDR3 is TGTGCCAGCTCACCGGGCGGGGACAGGGAAGCTTTCTTT. Protein: CASSPGGDREAFF.

The chain combines TRBV24-1 with TRBJ1-1, with 9 bases lining up with TRBD1. Per the germline V gene, CDR1 is KGHDR and CDR2 is SFDVKD. This CDR3 is built from 15 residues. With V trimmed by 5 bases and J by 4 bases, 7 bases remained unmatched. As DNA, the CDR3 is TGTGCCACCAGTGCCCCGGACAGGGGCAGCACTGAAGCTTTCTTT. Amino acids: CATSAPDRGSTEAFF.